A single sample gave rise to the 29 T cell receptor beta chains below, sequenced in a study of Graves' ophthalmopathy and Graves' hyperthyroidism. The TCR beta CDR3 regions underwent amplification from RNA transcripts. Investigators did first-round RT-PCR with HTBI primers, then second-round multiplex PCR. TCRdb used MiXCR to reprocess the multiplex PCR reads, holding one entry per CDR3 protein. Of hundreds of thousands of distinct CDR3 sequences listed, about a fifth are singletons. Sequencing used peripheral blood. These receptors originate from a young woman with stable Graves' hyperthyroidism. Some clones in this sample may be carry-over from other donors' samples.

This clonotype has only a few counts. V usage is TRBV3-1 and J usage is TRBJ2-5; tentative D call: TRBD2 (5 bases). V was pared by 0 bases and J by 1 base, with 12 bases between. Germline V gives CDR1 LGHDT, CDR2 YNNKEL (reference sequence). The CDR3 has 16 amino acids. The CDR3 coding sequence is TGTGCCAGCAGCCAAGATTTTCCCGGGGTCCAAGAGACCCAGTACTTC. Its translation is CASSQDFPGVQETQYF.

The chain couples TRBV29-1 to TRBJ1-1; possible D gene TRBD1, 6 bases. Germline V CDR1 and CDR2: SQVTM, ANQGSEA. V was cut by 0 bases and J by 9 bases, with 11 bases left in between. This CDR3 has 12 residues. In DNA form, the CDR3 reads TGCAGCGTTGAAGATGCGGGGGGCAAAGCTTTCTTT. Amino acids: CSVEDAGGKAFF.

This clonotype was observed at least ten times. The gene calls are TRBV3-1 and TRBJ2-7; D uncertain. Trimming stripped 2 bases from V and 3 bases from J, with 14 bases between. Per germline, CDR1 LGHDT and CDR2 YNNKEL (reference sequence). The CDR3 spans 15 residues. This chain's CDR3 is CASSQHPDPNYEQYF. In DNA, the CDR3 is TGTGCCAGCAGCCAACACCCGGACCCCAACTACGAGCAGTACTTC.

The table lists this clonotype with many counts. The CDR3 bases are TGTGCCAGCAGCTTATCATTGTTTCAGCCCCAGCATTTT. As protein: CASSLSLFQPQHF. The chain is built from TRBV7-9 and TRBJ1-5; D call uncertain. Germline V CDR1 and CDR2: SEHNR, FQNEAQ (reference sequence). The CDR3 sequence is 13 residues long. V was shortened by 2 bases and J by 6 bases, with 8 bases between the two germline ends.

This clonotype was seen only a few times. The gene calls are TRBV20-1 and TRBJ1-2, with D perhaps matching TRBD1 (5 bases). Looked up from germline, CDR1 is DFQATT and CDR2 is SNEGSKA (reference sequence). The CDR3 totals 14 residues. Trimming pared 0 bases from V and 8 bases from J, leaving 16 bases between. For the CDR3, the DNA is TGCAGTGCTAGAGATGTATGGGACCCCTGGGGCTACACCTTC. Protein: CSARDVWDPWGYTF.

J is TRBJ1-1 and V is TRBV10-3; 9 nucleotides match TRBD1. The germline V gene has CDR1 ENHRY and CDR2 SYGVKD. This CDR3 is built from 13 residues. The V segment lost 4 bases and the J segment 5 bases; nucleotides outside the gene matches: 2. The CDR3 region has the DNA TGTGCCATCAGTGGGACAGGGGAGACTGAAGCTTTCTTT. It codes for CAISGTGETEAFF.

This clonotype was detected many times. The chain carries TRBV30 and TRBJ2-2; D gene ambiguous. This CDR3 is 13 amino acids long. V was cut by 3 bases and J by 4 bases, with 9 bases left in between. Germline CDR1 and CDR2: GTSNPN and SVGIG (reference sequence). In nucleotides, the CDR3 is TGTGCCTGGAGCATCGATAGCACCGGGGAGCTGTTTTTT. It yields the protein CAWSIDSTGELFF.

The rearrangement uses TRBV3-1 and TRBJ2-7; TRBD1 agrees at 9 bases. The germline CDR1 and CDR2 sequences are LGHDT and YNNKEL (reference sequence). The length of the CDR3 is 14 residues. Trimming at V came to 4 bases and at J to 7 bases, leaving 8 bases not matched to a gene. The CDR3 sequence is CASSPGQGSGEQYF. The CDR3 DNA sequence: TGTGCCAGCAGCCCAGGACAGGGGTCCGGAGAGCAGTACTTC.

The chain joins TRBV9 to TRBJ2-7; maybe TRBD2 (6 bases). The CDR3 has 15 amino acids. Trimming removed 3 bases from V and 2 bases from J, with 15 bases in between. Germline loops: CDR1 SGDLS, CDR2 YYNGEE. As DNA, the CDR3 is TGTGCCAGCAGCGGTTCGGACGGAGGGCCCTACGAGCAGTACTTC. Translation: CASSGSDGGPYEQYF.

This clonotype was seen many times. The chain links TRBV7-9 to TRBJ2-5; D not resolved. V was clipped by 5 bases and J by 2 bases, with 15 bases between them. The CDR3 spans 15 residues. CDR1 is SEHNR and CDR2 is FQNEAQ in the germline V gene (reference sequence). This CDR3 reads CASSNRNLGQETQYF. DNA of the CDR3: TGTGCCAGCAGCAATCGCAATCTCGGACAAGAGACCCAGTACTTC.

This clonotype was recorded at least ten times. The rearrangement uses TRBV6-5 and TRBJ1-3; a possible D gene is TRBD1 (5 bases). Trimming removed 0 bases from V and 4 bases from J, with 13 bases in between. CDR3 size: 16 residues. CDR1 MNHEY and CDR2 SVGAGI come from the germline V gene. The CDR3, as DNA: TGTGCCAGCAGTTACTCGTTTCCAGGGACCGGAAACACCATATATTTT. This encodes CASSYSFPGTGNTIYF.

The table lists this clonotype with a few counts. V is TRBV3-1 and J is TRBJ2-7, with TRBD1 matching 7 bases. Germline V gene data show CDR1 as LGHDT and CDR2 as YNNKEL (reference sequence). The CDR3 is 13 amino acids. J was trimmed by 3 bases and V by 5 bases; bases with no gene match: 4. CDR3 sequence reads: CASSSRQGYEQYF. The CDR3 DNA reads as TGTGCCAGCAGCTCCCGACAGGGCTACGAGCAGTACTTC.

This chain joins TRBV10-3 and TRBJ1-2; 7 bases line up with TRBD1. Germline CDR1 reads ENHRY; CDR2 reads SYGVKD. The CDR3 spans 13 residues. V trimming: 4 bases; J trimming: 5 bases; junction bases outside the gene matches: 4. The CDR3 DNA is TGTGCCATCAGTGGAGTCAGGGGGTATGGCTACACCTTC. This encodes CAISGVRGYGYTF.

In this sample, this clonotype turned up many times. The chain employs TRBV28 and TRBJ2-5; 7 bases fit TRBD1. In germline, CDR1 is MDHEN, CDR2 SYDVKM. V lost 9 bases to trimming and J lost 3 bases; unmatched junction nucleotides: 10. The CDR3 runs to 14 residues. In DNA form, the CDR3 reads TGTGCCAGTCGGCCAGGGGGTCGTGAAGAGACCCAGTACTTC. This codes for CASRPGGREETQYF.

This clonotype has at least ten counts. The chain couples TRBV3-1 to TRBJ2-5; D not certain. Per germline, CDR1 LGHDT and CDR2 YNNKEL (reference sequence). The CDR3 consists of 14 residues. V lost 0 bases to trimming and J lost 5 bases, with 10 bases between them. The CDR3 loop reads CASSQEVTGETQYF. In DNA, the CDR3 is TGTGCCAGCAGCCAAGAGGTTACCGGGGAGACCCAGTACTTC.

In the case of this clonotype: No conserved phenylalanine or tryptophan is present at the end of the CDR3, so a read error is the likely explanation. In nucleotides, the CDR3 is TGTGCCAGCTCAGACTACCAGGGTACTGAAGCTTTCGTT. As protein: CASSDYQGTEAFV. The chain has TRBV18 and TRBJ1-1; maybe TRBD1 (5 bases). The CDR3 contains 13 residues. Germline V gene data show CDR1 as KGHSH and CDR2 as LQKENI. V gave up 5 bases and J gave up 5 bases, with 12 bases separating them.

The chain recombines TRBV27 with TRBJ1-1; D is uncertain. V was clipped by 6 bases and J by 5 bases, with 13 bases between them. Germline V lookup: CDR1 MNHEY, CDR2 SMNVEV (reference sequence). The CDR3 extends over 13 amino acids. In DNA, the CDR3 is TGTGCCAGCAGGTACCGCAAAGTGACTGAAGCTTTCTTT. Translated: CASRYRKVTEAFF.

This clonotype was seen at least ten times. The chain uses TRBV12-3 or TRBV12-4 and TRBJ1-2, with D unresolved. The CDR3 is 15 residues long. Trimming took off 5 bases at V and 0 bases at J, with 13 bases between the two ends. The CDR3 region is CASSGRDGANYGYTF. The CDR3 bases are TGTGCCAGCAGTGGTCGGGATGGGGCTAACTATGGCTACACCTTC.

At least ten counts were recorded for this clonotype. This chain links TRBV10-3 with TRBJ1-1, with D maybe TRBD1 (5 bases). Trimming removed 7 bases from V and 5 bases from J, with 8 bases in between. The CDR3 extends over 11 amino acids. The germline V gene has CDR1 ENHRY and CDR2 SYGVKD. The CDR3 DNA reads TGTGCCATCACGGAGGGGACTGAAGCTTTCTTT. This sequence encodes CAITEGTEAFF.

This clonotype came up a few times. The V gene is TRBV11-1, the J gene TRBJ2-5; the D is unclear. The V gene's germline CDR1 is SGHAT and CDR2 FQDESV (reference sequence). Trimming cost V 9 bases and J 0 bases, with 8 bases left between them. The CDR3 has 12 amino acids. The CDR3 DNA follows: TGTGCCAGTCCTTGGTACCAAGAGACCCAGTACTTC. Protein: CASPWYQETQYF.

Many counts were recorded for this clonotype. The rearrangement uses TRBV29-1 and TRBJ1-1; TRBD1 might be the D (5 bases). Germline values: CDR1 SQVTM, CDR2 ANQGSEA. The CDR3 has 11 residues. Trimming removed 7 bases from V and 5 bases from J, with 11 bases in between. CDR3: CSGGRGTEAFF. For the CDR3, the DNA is TGCAGCGGGGGTCGGGGGACTGAAGCTTTCTTT.

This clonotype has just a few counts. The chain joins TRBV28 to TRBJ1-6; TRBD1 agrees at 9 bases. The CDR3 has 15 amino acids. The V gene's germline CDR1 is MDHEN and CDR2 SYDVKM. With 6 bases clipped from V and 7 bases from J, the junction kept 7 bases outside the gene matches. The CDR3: CASSLQGALNSPLHF. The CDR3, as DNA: TGTGCCAGCAGCTTACAGGGGGCGCTGAATTCACCCCTCCACTTT.

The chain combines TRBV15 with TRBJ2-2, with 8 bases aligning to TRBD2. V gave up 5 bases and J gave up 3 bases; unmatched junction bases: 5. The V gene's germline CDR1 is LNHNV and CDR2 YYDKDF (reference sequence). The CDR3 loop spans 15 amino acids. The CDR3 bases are TGTGCCACCAGCCCAGGACTAGCCCACACCGGGGAGCTGTTTTTT. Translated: CATSPGLAHTGELFF.

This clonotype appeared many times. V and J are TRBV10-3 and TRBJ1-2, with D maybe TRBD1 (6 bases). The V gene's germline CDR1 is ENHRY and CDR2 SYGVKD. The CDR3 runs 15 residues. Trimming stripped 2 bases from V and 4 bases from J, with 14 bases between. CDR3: CAISEEVWGPYGYTF. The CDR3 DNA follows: TGTGCCATCAGTGAGGAAGTCTGGGGGCCCTATGGCTACACCTTC.

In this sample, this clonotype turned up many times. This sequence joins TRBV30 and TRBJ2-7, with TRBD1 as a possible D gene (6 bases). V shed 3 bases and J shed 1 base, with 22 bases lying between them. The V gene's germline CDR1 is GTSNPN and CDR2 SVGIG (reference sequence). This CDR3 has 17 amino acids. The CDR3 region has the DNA TGTGCCTGGAGCGTAGGAGAGGGGACACAGATATCCTACGAGCAGTACTTC. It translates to CAWSVGEGTQISYEQYF.

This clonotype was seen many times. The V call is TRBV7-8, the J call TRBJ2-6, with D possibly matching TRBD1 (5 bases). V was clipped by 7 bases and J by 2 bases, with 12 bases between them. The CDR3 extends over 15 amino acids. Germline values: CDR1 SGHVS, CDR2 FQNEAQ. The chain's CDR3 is CASILGAAGANVLTF. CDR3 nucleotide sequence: TGTGCCAGCATCCTTGGGGCGGCTGGGGCCAACGTCCTGACTTTC.

The chain's CDR3 is CASSTSSGQGADTQYF. The CDR3 DNA is TGTGCCAGCAGTACCTCATCCGGACAGGGGGCAGATACGCAGTATTTT. The chain couples TRBV6-1 to TRBJ2-3; the match to TRBD1 covers 10 bases. The CDR3 loop spans 16 amino acids. CDR1 is MNHNS and CDR2 is SASEGT in the germline V gene. The trim removed 5 bases at V and 4 bases at J, leaving 9 bases unmatched.

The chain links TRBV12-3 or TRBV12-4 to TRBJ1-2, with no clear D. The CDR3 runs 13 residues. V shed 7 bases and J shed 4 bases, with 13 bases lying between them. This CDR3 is CASTLTMGYGYTF. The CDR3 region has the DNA TGTGCCAGCACCTTAACTATGGGCTATGGCTACACCTTC.

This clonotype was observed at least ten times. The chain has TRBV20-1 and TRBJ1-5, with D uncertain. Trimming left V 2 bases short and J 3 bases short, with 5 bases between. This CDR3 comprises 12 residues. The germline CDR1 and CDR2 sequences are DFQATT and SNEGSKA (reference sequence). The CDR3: CSARQINQPQHF. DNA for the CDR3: TGCAGTGCTAGACAGATCAATCAGCCCCAGCATTTT.